This T cell receptor beta chain is drawn from a study of cytomegalovirus exposure and HLA in healthy donors. Overall study context: A later analysis reported the 100 to 150 validation repertoires used the same platform as the approximately 660 first-cohort repertoires.

The protocol was immunoSEQ multiplex PCR, while the TCRdb copy is restricted to in-frame clones and leaves out a portion. The sample holds 80,000 to 95,000 clones; 90% to 95% are singletons and the top ten take around 1.1%. An approximately 120-subject validation cohort, separate from the approximately 700-subject first cohort, supplied the donors. This CDR3 has 14 amino acids. V was trimmed by 6 bases and J by 4 bases, leaving 15 bases between them. CDR1 and CDR2 from the germline V gene are LNHDA and SQIVND (reference sequence). The clonotype comes from a woman in her 30s in good health and CMV-seropositive. The rearrangement links TRBV19 to TRBJ1-2, with D possibly TRBD1 on 6 matching bases. Sequencing used PBMCs. CDR3 DNA: TGTGCCAGTAGAGAACGGGGGGCTGGCTATGGCTACACCTTC. Its protein product is CASRERGAGYGYTF.